This T cell receptor (beta chain) was profiled in a study of shared clonotypes between healthy human individuals. It was on ten immunoSEQ deep assay plates that unsorted PBMC DNA was sequenced. Data came from immunoSEQ multiplex PCR; TCRdb stores just in-frame clones and leaves some out. The data hold more than 400,000 clones, with 78% observed a single time. Per the germline V gene, CDR1 is SQVTM and CDR2 is ANQGSEA. The length of the CDR3 is 15 residues. With V trimmed by 6 bases and J by 5 bases, 11 bases remained unmatched. Study results and limitations: Researchers sampled only blood; tissue repertoires likely differ.

As to this clone: The target antigen is unknown. This may stem from a read error, because a much larger clone lies one nucleotide away. Because the CDR3 is missing its conserved closing phenylalanine or tryptophan, this is likely a read error.

The clonotype originates from a woman aged 40 to 49 in good health. Some clones in this sample may be carry-over from other donors' samples. This chain connects TRBV29-1 to TRBJ2-7, with 12 bases lining up with TRBD2. Input material: PBMCs. As DNA, the CDR3 is TGCAGCGTGGAGGGTCTAGCGGGAGGGCCCAACGAGCAGTACCTC. Translating gives CSVEGLAGGPNEQYL.